These 2 T cell receptor beta chains originate from one sample sequenced in a study of CD4 T cells in relation to SARS-CoV-2 and coronaviruses. Measured with immunoSEQ multiplex PCR; TCRdb has only the in-frame clones, and not every one. In the table there are about 36,000 clones, around 80% of which are singletons. The antigens of these receptors remain unknown. The specimen was memory CD4+ T cells from PBMCs, cultured in vitro. The source of these receptors is an adult with COVID-19.

This chain connects TRBV5-1 to TRBJ2-7; weak D call: TRBD1 (6 bases). Germline V gene sequence: CDR1 SGHRS, CDR2 YFSETQ. The V end lost 5 bases, the J end lost 6 bases, and 21 bases lay between the germline ends. This CDR3 has 15 residues. Written as DNA, the CDR3 is TGCGCCAGCAGGGGGCAGGGGCAGACTCCCTCCGAGCAGTACTTC. The encoded protein is CASRGQGQTPSEQYF.

Only one count was recorded for this clone. The chain has TRBV7-3 and TRBJ2-2, with 8 bases lining up with TRBD1. The CDR3 length is 14 residues. Germline V gene sequence: CDR1 SGHTA, CDR2 FQGTGA. V lost 5 bases to trimming and J lost 4 bases; unmatched junction nucleotides: 3. The chain's CDR3 is CASSNGQGTGELFF. CDR3 coding DNA: TGTGCCAGCAGCAACGGACAGGGCACCGGGGAGCTGTTTTTT.